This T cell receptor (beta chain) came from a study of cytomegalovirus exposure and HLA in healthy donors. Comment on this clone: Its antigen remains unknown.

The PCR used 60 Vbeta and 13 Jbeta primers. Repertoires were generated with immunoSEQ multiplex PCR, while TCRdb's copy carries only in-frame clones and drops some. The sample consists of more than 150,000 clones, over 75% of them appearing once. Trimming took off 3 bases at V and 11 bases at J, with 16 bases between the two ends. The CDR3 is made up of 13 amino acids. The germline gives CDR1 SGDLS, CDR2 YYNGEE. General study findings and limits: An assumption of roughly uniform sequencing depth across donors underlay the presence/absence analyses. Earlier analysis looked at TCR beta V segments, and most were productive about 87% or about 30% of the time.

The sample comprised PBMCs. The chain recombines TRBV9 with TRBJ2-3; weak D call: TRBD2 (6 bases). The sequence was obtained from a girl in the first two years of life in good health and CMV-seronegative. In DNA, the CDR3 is TGTGCCAGCAGCGACTCTAGCGACGGGGGGCAGTATTTT. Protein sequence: CASSDSSDGGQYF.